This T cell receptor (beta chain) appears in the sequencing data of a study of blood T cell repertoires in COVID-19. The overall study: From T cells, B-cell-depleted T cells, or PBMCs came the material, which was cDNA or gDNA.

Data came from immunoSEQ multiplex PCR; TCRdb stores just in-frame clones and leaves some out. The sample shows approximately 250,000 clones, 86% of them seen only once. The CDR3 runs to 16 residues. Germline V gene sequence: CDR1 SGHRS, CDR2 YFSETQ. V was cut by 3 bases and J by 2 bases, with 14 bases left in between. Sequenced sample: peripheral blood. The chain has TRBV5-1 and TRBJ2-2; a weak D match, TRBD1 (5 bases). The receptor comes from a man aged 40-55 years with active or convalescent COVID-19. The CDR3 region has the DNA TGCGCCAGCAGCTCAAATCCGCAGGGTAACACCGGGGAGCTGTTTTTT. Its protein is CASSSNPQGNTGELFF.